Here is one TCR beta chain with its context. This entry is derived from a study of blood T cell repertoires in COVID-19. Study as a whole: Donors in the United States, Italy and Spain gave samples during acute or convalescent COVID-19.

CDR3 length equals 16 residues. Germline loops: CDR1 SGHNT, CDR2 YYREEE (reference sequence). Trimming cost V 1 base and J 6 bases; bases outside gene matches: 8. Participants, about 18 to 89 years old, spanned around 25 US areas. Cohort assignment relied on participant-reported clinical history. Profiled with immunoSEQ multiplex PCR; TCRdb holds only in-frame clones, not every one. The sample has about 400,000 clones; roughly 88% are singletons. Source material: PBMCs or T cells enriched from blood (not recorded which). The chain employs TRBV5-4 and TRBJ2-1; 9 bases align to TRBD2. The sequence was obtained from a woman aged 25 to 39 with acute COVID-19. The CDR3 nucleotides read TGTGCCAGCAGCTTGTTCCCCAGCGGGGGGTTCAATGAGCAGTTCTTC. This codes for CASSLFPSGGFNEQFF.